This T cell receptor (beta chain) was captured in a study of cytomegalovirus exposure and HLA in healthy donors. PCR amplification relied on 60 Vbeta primers (plus 13 Jbeta primers). Repertoires were generated with immunoSEQ multiplex PCR, while TCRdb's copy carries only in-frame clones and drops some. There are 110,000 to 150,000 clones in the sample; 70% to 80% occur only once, and roughly 4% lies in the top ten. The ends lost 5 bases at V and 0 bases at J; junction bases unmatched: 7. The CDR3 length is 15 residues. Looked up from germline, CDR1 is SGHVS and CDR2 is FNYEAQ. The donors comprised healthy bone marrow donors.

V gene TRBV7-6 combines with J gene TRBJ2-7; TRBD1 matches 7 bases. This receptor was identified in a man aged 18 to 29 in good health and CMV-seronegative. Specimen: PBMCs. CDR3 in amino acids: CASSLSGQISYEQYF. Written as DNA, the CDR3 is TGTGCCAGCAGCCTATCGGGACAGATCTCCTACGAGCAGTACTTC.